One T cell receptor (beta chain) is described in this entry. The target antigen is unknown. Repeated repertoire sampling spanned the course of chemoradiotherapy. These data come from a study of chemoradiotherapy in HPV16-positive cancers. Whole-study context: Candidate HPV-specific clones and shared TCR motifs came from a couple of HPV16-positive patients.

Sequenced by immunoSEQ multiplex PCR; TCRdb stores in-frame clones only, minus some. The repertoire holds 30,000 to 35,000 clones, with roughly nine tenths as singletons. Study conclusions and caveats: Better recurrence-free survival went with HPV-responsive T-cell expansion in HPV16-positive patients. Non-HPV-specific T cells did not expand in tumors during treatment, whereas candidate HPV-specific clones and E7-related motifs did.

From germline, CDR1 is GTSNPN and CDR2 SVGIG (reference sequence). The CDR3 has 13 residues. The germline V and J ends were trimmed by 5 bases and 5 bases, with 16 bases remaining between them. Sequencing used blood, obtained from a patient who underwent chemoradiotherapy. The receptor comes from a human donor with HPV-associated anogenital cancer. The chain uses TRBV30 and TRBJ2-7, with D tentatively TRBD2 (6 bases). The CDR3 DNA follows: TGTGCCTGGGCTATCCCGGGAGCCAACGAGCAGTACTTC. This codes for CAWAIPGANEQYF.